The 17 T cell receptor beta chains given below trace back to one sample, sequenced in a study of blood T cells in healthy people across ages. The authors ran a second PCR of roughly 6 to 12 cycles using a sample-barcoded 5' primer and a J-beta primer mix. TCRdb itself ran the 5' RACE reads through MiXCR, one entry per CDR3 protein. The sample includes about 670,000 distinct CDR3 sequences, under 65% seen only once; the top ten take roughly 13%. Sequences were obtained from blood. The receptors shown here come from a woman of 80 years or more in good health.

CDR3 region: CASSPPSGRMNTGELFF. In nucleotides, the CDR3 is TGTGCCAGCAGCCCCCCTAGCGGGAGGATGAACACCGGGGAGCTGTTTTTT. This rearrangement joins TRBV3-1 to TRBJ2-2; 11 nucleotides align to TRBD2. Germline V gene sequence: CDR1 LGHDT, CDR2 YNNKEL (reference sequence). This CDR3 has 17 residues. V lost 4 bases and J lost 1; bases outside the gene matches: 5.

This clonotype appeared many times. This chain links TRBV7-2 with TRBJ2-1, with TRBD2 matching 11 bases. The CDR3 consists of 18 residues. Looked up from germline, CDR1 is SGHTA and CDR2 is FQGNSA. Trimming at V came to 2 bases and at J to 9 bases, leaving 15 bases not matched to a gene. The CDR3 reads CASSLRMPTSGSFIEQFF. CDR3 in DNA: TGTGCCAGCAGCTTAAGAATGCCTACTAGCGGGAGTTTTATTGAGCAGTTCTTC.

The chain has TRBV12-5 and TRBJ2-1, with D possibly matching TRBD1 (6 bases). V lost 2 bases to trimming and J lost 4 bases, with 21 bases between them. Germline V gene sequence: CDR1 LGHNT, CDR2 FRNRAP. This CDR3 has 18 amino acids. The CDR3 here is CASGLYTGSESRYNEQFF. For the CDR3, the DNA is TGTGCTAGTGGTTTGTATACAGGGTCTGAATCGAGGTACAATGAGCAGTTCTTC.

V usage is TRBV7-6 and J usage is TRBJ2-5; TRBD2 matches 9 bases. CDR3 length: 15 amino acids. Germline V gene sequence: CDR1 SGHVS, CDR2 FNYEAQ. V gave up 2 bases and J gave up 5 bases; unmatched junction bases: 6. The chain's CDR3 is CASSLPRGGAETQYF. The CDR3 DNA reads TGTGCCAGCAGCTTACCGCGCGGGGGGGCTGAGACCCAGTACTTC.

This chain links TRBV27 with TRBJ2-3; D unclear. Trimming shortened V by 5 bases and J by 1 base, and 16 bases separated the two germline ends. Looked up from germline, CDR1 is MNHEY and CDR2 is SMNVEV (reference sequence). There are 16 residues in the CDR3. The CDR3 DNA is TGTGCCAGCAGTCCCTTGGGCCACAGAGGCACAGATACGCAGTATTTT. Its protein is CASSPLGHRGTDTQYF.

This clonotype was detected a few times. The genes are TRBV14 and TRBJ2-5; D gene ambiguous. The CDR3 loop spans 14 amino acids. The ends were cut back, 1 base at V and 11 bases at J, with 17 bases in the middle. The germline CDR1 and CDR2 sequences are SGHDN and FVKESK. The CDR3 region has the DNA TGTGCCAGCAGCCAAGGGTCTACCTACAATGAGCAGTACTTC. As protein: CASSQGSTYNEQYF.

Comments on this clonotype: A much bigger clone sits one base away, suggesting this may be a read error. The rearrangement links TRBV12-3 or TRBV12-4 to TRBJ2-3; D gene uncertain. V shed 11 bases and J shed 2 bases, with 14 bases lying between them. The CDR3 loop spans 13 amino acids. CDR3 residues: CASGGPATDTQYF. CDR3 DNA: TGTGCCTCGGGTGGGCCTGCCACAGATACGCAGTATTTT.

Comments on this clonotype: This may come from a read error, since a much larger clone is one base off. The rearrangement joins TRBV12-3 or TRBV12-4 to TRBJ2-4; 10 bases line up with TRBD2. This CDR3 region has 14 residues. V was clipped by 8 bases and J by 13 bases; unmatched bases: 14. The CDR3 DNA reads TGTGCCAGCCAGCGGGGGGGCTCCTACAATGAGCAGTACTTC. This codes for CASQRGGSYNEQYF.

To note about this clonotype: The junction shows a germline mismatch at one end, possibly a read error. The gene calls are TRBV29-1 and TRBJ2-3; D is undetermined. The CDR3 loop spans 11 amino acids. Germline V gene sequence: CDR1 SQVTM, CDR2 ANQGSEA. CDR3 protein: CSVASTDAQYF. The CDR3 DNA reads TGCAGCGTTGCGAGCACAGATGCGCAGTATTTT.

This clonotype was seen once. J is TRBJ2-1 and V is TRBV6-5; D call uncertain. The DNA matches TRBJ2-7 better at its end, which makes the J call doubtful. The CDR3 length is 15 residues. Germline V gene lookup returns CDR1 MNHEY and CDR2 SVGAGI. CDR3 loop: CASSYSESSYDEQYF. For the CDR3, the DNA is TGTGCCAGCAGTTACTCGGAGAGCTCCTACGATGAGCAGTACTTC.

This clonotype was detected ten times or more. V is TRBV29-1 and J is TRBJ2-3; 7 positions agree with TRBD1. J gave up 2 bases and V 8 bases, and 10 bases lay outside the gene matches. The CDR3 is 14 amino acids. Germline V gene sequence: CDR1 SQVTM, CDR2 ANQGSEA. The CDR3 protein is CSSDRQGPTDTQYF. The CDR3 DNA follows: TGCAGCTCCGACAGACAGGGCCCCACAGATACGCAGTATTTT.

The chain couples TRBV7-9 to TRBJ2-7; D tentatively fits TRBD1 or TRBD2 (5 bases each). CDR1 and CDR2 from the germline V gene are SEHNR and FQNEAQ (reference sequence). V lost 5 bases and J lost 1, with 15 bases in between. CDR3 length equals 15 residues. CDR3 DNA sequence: TGTGCCAGCAGCGGTGGGGACGGCATTTCCTACGAGCAGTACTTC. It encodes CASSGGDGISYEQYF.

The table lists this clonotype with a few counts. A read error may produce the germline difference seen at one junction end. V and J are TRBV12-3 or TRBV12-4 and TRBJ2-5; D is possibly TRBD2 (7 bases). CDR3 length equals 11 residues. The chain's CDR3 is CAGSLGGGQYF. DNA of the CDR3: TGTGCCGGCAGTTTGGGAGGGGGGCAGTACTTC.

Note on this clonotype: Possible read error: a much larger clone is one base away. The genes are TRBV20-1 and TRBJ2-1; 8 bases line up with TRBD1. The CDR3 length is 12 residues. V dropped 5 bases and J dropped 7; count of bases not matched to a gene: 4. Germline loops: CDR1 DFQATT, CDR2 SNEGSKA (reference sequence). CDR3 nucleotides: TGCAGTGCTCGTCGGGACAGGAATGAGCAGTTCTTC. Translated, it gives CSARRDRNEQFF.

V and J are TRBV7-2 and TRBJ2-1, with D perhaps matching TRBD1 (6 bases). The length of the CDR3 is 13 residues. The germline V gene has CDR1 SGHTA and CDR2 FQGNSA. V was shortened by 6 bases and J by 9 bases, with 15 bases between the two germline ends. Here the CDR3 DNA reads TGTGCCAGCAGAATTACACAGGGTGGTGAGCAGTTCTTC. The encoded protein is CASRITQGGEQFF.

The CDR3 reads CASSLDALRADTQYF. CDR3 DNA sequence: TGTGCCAGCAGCTTAGATGCACTTAGGGCAGATACGCAGTATTTT. This sequence joins TRBV7-2 and TRBJ2-3; D unresolved. Germline assignment: CDR1 SGHTA and CDR2 FQGNSA. The CDR3 covers 15 residues. V dropped 1 base and J dropped 4 bases, with 12 bases sitting between them.

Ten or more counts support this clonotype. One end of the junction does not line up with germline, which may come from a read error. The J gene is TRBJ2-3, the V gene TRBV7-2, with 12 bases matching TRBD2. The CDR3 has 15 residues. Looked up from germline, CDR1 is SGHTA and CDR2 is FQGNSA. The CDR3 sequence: CASSLAGGHGDTQYF. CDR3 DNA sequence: TGTGCCAGCAGCCTAGCGGGGGGGCATGGAGATACGCAGTATTTT. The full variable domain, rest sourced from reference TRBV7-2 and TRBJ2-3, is GAGVSQSPSNKVTEKGKDVELRCDPISGHTALYWYRQSLGQGLEFLIYFQGNSAPDKSGLPSDRFSAERTGGSVSTLTIQRTQQEDSAVYLCASSLAGGHGDTQYFGPGTRLTVL.